The following is a T cell receptor beta chain sequence with its context. Its target is unknown. Gene names are mouse gene names. The missing CDR3 end, 4 residues past where the read stops, is filled in from the germline J gene. The data were taken from a study of CD8+ T cells in alopecia areata. Broader study findings: Affected scalp, especially in alopecia totalis/universalis, had a higher clonality than normal scalp did.

CDR3 size: 14 residues. The germline gives CDR1 MNHDT, CDR2 YYDKIL. After pooling, cutaneous lymph node cells were sorted with CD4, CD8alpha, NKG2D, NKG2ACE and other markers. In each case, RNA was isolated and then reverse transcribed into cDNA as the sequencing template. Using immunoSEQ multiplex PCR, the repertoire was profiled, and TCRdb retains in-frame clones only, with some absent. The data show 270,000 or so clones, with none appearing a single time. Sample: CD4+ T cells sorted from a lymph node. The gene calls are TRBV17 and TRBJ2-3; TRBD2 matches 11 bases. The TCR comes from a C3H/HeJ mouse with alopecia areata. The strain is characterized by the MHC haplotype H2-k. The part of the CDR3 DNA that was read is TGTGCTAGCAGTAACTGGGGGGGCGGAGAA. This gives the protein CASSNWGGGE. The complete CDR3 reads CASSNWGGGETLYF.